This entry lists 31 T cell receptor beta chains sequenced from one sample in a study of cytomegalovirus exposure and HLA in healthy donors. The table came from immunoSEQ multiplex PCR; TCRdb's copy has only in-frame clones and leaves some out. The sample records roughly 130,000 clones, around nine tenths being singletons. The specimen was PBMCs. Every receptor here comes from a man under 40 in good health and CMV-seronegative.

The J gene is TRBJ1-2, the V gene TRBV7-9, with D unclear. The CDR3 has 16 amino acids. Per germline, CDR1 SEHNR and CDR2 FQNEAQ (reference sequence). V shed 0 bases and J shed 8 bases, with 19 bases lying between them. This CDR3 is CASSLAQAEASGGYTF. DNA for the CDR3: TGTGCCAGCAGCTTAGCCCAAGCAGAGGCCTCGGGGGGCTACACCTTC. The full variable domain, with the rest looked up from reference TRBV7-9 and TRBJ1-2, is DTGVSQNPRHKITKRGQNVTFRCDPISEHNRLYWYRQTLGQGPEFLTYFQNEAQLEKSRLLSDRFSAERPKGSFSTLEIQRTEQGDSAMYLCASSLAQAEASGGYTFGSGTRLTVV.

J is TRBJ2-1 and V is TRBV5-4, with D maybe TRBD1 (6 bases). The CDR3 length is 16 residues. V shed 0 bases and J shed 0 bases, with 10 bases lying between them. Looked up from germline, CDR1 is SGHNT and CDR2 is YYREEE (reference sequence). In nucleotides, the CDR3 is TGTGCCAGCAGCTTGGAAATAGGGGGCTCCTACAATGAGCAGTTCTTC. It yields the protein CASSLEIGGSYNEQFF.

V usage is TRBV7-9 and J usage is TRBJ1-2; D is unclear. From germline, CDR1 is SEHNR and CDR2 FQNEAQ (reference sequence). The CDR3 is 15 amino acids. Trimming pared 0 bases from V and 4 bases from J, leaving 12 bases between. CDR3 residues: CASSLAEREIYGYTF. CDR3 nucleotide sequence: TGTGCCAGCAGCTTAGCGGAGCGGGAAATCTATGGCTACACCTTC. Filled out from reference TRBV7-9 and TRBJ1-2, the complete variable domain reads DTGVSQNPRHKITKRGQNVTFRCDPISEHNRLYWYRQTLGQGPEFLTYFQNEAQLEKSRLLSDRFSAERPKGSFSTLEIQRTEQGDSAMYLCASSLAEREIYGYTFGSGTRLTVV.

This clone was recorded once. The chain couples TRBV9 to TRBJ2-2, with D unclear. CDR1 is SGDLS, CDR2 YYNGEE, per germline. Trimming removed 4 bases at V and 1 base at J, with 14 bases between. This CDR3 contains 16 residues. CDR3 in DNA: TGTGCCAGCAGCTACCTATCTCCCATGAACACCGGGGAGCTGTTTTTT. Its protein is CASSYLSPMNTGELFF.

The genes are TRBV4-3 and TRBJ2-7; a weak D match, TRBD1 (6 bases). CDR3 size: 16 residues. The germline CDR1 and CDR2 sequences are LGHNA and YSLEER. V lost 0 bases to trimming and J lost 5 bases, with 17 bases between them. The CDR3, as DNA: TGCGCCAGCAGCCAAGATGTGGGCCAGGGGCTCAACGAGCAGTACTTC. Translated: CASSQDVGQGLNEQYF.

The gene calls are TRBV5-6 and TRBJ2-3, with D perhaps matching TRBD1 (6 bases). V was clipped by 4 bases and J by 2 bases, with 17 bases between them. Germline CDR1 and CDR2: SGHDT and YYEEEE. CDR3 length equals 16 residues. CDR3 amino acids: CASSLAPGEYTDTQYF. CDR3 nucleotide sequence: TGTGCCAGCAGCCTTGCCCCAGGGGAGTACACAGATACGCAGTATTTT.

This chain's CDR3 is CASSQATAGNTIYF. In nucleotides, the CDR3 is TGTGCCAGCAGCCAAGCGACAGCTGGAAACACCATATATTTT. The chain couples TRBV14 to TRBJ1-3; weak D call: TRBD1 (5 bases). Germline CDR1 reads SGHDN; CDR2 reads FVKESK. V gave up 1 base and J gave up 2 bases, with 6 bases separating them. The CDR3 is 14 residues long.

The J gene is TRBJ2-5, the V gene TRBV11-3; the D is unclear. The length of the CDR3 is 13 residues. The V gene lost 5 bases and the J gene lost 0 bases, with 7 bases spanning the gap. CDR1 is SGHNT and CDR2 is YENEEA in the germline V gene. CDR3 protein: CASSQSNQETQYF. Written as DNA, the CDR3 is TGTGCCAGCAGCCAAAGCAACCAAGAGACCCAGTACTTC.

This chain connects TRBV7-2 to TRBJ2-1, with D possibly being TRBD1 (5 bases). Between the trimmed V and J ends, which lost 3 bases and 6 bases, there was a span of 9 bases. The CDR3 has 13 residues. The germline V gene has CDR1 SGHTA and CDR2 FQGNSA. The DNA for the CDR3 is TGTGCCAGCAGCTTGCGACAGCGCAATGAGCAGTTCTTC. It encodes CASSLRQRNEQFF. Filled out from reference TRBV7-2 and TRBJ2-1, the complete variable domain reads GAGVSQSPSNKVTEKGKDVELRCDPISGHTALYWYRQSLGQGLEFLIYFQGNSAPDKSGLPSDRFSAERTGGSVSTLTIQRTQQEDSAVYLCASSLRQRNEQFFGPGTRLTVL.

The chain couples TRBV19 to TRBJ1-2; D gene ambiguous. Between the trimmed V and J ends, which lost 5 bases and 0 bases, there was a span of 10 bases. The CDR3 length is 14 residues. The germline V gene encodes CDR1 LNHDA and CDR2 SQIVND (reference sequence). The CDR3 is CASSSSSTNYGYTF. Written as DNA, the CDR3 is TGTGCCAGTAGTTCGTCGAGTACTAACTATGGCTACACCTTC. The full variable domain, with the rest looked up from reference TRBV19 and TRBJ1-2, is DGGITQSPKYLFRKEGQNVTLSCEQNLNHDAMYWYRQDPGQGLRLIYYSQIVNDFQKGDIAEGYSVSREKKESFPLTVTSAQKNPTAFYLCASSSSSTNYGYTFGSGTRLTVV.

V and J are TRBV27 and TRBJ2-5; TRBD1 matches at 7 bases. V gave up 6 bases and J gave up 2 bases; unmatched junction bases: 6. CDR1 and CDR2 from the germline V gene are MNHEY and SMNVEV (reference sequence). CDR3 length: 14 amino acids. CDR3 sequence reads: CASRIDRDQETQYF. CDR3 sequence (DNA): TGTGCCAGCAGAATAGACAGGGATCAAGAGACCCAGTACTTC.

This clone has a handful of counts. CDR3 sequence: CASSSLAGSYSYEQYF. Written as DNA, the CDR3 is TGTGCCAGCAGTTCTCTAGCGGGATCCTACTCCTACGAGCAGTACTTC. The chain is built from TRBV27 and TRBJ2-7; TRBD2 matches at 9 bases. The CDR3 has 16 amino acids. The ends lost 4 bases at V and 0 bases at J; junction bases unmatched: 7. Germline-derived CDR1 and CDR2 are MNHEY and SMNVEV (reference sequence).

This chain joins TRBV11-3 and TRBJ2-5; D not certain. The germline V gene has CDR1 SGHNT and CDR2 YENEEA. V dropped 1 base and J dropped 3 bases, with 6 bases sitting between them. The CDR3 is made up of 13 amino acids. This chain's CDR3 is CASSLVSKETQYF. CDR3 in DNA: TGTGCCAGCAGCTTAGTTTCTAAAGAGACCCAGTACTTC.

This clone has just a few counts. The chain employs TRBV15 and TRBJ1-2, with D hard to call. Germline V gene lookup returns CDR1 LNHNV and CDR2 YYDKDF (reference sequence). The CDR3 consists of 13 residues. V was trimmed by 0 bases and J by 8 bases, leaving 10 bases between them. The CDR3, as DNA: TGTGCCACCAGCAGAGAGAACGGGGTGGGCTACACCTTC. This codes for CATSRENGVGYTF.

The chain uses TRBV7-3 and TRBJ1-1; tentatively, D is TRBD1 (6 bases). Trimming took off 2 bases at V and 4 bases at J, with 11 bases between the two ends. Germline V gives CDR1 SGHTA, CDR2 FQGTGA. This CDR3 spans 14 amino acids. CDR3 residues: CASSLSRDITEAFF. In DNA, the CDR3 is TGTGCCAGCAGCTTATCCCGGGACATCACTGAAGCTTTCTTT.

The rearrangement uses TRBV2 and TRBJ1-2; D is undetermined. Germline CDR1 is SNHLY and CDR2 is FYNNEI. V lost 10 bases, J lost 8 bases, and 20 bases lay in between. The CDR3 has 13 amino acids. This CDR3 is CAILREGRVGYTF. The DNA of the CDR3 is TGTGCCATACTTCGAGAGGGAAGGGTAGGCTACACCTTC.

The CDR3 coding sequence is TGCGCCAGCAGCCAAGGGGCTAGCAATCAGCCCCAGCATTTT. Protein sequence: CASSQGASNQPQHF. V and J are TRBV4-1 and TRBJ1-5; D uncertain. The CDR3 consists of 14 residues. From germline, CDR1 is MGHRA and CDR2 YSYEKL. Trimming shortened V by 1 base and J by 0 bases, and 4 bases separated the two germline ends.

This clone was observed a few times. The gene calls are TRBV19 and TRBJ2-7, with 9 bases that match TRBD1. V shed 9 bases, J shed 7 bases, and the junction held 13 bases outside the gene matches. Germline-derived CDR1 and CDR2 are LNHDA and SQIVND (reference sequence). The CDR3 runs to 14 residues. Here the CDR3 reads CASDTGTGKLEQYF. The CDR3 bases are TGTGCCAGCGATACCGGGACAGGGAAATTGGAGCAGTACTTC.

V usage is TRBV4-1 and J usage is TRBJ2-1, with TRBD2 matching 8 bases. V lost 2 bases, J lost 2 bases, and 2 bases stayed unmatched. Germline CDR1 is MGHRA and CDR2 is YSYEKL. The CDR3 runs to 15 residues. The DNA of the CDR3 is TGCGCCAGCAGCCAACTGGGACTAGCCTACAATGAGCAGTTCTTC. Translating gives CASSQLGLAYNEQFF.

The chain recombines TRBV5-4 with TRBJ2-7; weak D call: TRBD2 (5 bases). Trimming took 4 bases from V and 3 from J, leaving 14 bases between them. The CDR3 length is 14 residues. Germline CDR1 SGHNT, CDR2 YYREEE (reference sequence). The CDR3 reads CASSLRPGIYEQYF. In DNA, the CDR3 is TGTGCCAGCAGCCTTAGGCCGGGAATCTACGAGCAGTACTTC.

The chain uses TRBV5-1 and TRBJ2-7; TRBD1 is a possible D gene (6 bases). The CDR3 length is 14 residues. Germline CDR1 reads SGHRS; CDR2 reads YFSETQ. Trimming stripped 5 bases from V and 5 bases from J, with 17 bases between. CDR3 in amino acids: CASSRAGDVDEQYF. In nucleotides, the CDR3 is TGCGCCAGCAGTCGGGCAGGGGACGTAGACGAGCAGTACTTC.

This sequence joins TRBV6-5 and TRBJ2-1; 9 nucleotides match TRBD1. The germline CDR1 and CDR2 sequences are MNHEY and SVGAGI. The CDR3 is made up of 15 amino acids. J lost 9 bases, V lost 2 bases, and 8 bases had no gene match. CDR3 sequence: CASSYRGQGPGEQFF. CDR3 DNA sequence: TGTGCCAGCAGTTACCGCGGACAGGGGCCGGGTGAGCAGTTCTTC.

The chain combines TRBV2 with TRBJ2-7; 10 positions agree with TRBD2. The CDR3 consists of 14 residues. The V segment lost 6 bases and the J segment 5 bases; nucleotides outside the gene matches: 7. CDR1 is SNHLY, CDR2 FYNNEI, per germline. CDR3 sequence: CASRASGSTHEQYF. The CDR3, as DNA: TGTGCCAGCAGGGCTAGCGGGAGTACCCACGAGCAGTACTTC.

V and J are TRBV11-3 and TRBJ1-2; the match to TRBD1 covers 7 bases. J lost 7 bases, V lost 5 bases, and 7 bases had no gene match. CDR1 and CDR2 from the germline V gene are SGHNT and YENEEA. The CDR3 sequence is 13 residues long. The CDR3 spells CASSQSTGVGYTF. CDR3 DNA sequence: TGTGCCAGCAGCCAAAGCACAGGGGTTGGCTACACCTTC.

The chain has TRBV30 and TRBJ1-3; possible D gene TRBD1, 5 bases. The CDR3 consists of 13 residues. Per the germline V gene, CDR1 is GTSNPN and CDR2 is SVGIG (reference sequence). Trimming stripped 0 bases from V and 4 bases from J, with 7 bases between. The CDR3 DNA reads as TGTGCCTGGAGTGTCCAGGGAGGAAACACCATATATTTT. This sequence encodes CAWSVQGGNTIYF.

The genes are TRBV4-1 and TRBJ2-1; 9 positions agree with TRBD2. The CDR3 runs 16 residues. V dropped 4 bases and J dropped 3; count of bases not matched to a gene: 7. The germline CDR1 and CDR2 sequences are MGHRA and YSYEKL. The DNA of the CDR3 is TGCGCCAGCAGCCGAATTCTAGCGGGATTCTACAATGAGCAGTTCTTC. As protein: CASSRILAGFYNEQFF.

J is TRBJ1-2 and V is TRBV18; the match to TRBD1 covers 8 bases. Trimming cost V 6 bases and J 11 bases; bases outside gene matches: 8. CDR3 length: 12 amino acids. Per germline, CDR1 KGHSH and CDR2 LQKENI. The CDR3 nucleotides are TGTGCCAGCTCCCTCGACGGACAGGGTTACACCTTC. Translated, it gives CASSLDGQGYTF.

The CDR3: CASSFDRTGELFF. CDR3 coding DNA: TGCGCCAGCAGCTTTGACAGGACCGGGGAGCTGTTTTTT. The rearrangement uses TRBV5-1 and TRBJ2-2, with a weak D call TRBD1 (6 bases). Trimming removed 2 bases from V and 5 bases from J, with 7 bases in between. The germline V gene encodes CDR1 SGHRS and CDR2 YFSETQ. The length of the CDR3 is 13 residues.

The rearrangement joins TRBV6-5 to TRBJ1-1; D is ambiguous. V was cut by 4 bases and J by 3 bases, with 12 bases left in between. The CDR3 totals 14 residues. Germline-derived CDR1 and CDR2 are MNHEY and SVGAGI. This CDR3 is CASSSAGWDTEAFF. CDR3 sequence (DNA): TGTGCCAGCAGTTCTGCGGGATGGGACACTGAAGCTTTCTTT.

This chain's CDR3 is CASSMGQAAYGYTF. In nucleotides, the CDR3 is TGTGCCAGTAGTATGGGGCAGGCGGCCTATGGCTACACCTTC. V usage is TRBV19 and J usage is TRBJ1-2; maybe TRBD1 (5 bases). This CDR3 comprises 14 residues. Germline V CDR1 and CDR2: LNHDA, SQIVND (reference sequence). Deletions cut 3 bases from V and 4 bases from J, with 12 bases between. Combining the CDR3 with reference TRBV19 and TRBJ1-2 gives the whole variable domain DGGITQSPKYLFRKEGQNVTLSCEQNLNHDAMYWYRQDPGQGLRLIYYSQIVNDFQKGDIAEGYSVSREKKESFPLTVTSAQKNPTAFYLCASSMGQAAYGYTFGSGTRLTVV.

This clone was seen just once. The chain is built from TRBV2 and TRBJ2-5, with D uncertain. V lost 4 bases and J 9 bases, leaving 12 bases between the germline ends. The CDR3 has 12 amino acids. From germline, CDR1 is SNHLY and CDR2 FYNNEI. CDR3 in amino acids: CASSGQDVAQYF. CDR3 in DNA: TGTGCCAGCAGTGGTCAGGATGTGGCCCAGTACTTC. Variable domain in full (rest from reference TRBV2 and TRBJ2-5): EPEVTQTPSHQVTQMGQEVILRCVPISNHLYFYWYRQILGQKVEFLVSFYNNEISEKSEIFDDQFSVERPDGSNFTLKIRSTKLEDSAMYFCASSGQDVAQYFGPGTRLLVL.